This T cell receptor beta chain was observed in a study of shared clonotypes between healthy human individuals. Original data processing: Filtering differed, since immunoSEQ gave only junction sequences and no quality scores. The protocol was immunoSEQ multiplex PCR, while the TCRdb copy is restricted to in-frame clones and leaves out a portion. V, J and clone size reflect that table, while D and trimming were determined from the DNA. This table holds more than 2 million clones, roughly 95% found once. Broader study findings: An expected dependence of interdonor clonotype sharing on sequencing depth was noted. Generally, naive subsets (rather than memory subsets) showed larger estimated richness.

Selected positively for CCR7 and CD45RO-negative, naive CD8 cells excluded terminally differentiated effector memory CD45RA+ cells. Germline-derived CDR1 and CDR2 are SNHLY and FYNNEI. This CDR3 has 16 amino acids. With V trimmed by 9 bases and J by 2 bases, 12 bases remained unmatched. For this clone: Its antigen is currently unknown.

Sequences were obtained from naive CD8+ T cells sorted from blood. The chain has TRBV2 and TRBJ2-4; TRBD2 agrees at 8 bases. The receptor was isolated from a man younger than 35 in good health. For the CDR3, the DNA is TGTGCCAGTACCTCCGGGACTAGGGCAACCAAAAACATTCAGTACTTC. Protein product: CASTSGTRATKNIQYF. Using reference TRBV2 and TRBJ2-4 for the parts outside the CDR3, the full variable domain is EPEVTQTPSHQVTQMGQEVILRCVPISNHLYFYWYRQILGQKVEFLVSFYNNEISEKSEIFDDQFSVERPDGSNFTLKIRSTKLEDSAMYFCASTSGTRATKNIQYFGAGTRLSVL.